This entry lists 18 T cell receptor beta chains sequenced from one sample in a study of tumor-infiltrating lymphocytes in localized non-small cell lung cancer. The data were produced by immunoSEQ multiplex PCR, yet TCRdb's version contains in-frame clones alone and is incomplete. The data show 15,000 to 20,000 clones, approximately 70% seen once. The sample consisted of lung tumor tissue. The receptors originated from a human donor with non-small cell lung cancer.

This clone occurred a few times. The chain uses TRBV19 and TRBJ1-2, with TRBD1 as a possible D gene (5 bases). V lost 7 bases and J lost 4, with 10 bases in between. This CDR3 has 12 amino acids. Germline CDR1 and CDR2: LNHDA and SQIVND (reference sequence). CDR3 sequence (DNA): TGTGCCAGTATGGGGGGAAGCTATGGCTACACCTTC. Encoded protein: CASMGGSYGYTF.

This clone occurred once. The chain is built from TRBV5-3 and TRBJ2-7, with D possibly TRBD2 on 7 matching bases. TRBV5-3 is classed as an ORF, of uncertain function. V lost 0 bases, J lost 5 bases, and 12 bases lay in between. CDR3 length equals 14 residues. In nucleotides, the CDR3 is TGTGCCAGAAGCTTGGTCGGCGGGGGCCACGAGCAGTACTTC. Protein sequence: CARSLVGGGHEQYF.

This chain uses TRBV18 with TRBJ2-7; a weak D match, TRBD1 (5 bases). Germline V gene lookup returns CDR1 KGHSH and CDR2 LQKENI. V was trimmed by 0 bases and J by 2 bases, leaving 8 bases between them. The CDR3 sequence is 14 residues long. The CDR3 sequence is CASSPPTVPYEQYF. Written as DNA, the CDR3 is TGTGCCAGCTCACCACCGACAGTACCCTACGAGCAGTACTTC.

The chain employs TRBV19 and TRBJ2-2, with 8 bases that match TRBD1. V was pared by 3 bases and J by 6 bases, with 6 bases of the junction left unmatched. The germline gives CDR1 LNHDA, CDR2 SQIVND (reference sequence). The CDR3 contains 15 residues. CDR3 sequence reads: CASSMDRVKAGELFF. The CDR3 region has the DNA TGTGCCAGTAGTATGGACAGGGTCAAAGCCGGGGAGCTGTTTTTT.

This clone was seen just once. The J gene is TRBJ2-2, the V gene TRBV7-2; D remains unclear. The CDR3 is made up of 12 amino acids. The V and J ends lost 4 bases and 6 bases respectively, with 6 bases between them. Germline V gene lookup returns CDR1 SGHTA and CDR2 FQGNSA. CDR3 region: CASSWGAGELFF. The CDR3, as DNA: TGTGCCAGCAGCTGGGGTGCCGGGGAGCTGTTTTTT.

The CDR3 coding sequence is TGTGCCAGCAGCTTGGCTGGGTCCACTGAAGCTTTCTTT. Translation: CASSLAGSTEAFF. The chain has TRBV5-5 and TRBJ1-1; D unresolved. Trimming took off 0 bases at V and 4 bases at J, with 7 bases between the two ends. Germline assignment: CDR1 SGHKS and CDR2 YYEKEE (reference sequence). CDR3 length: 13 amino acids.

CDR3 nucleotide sequence: TGTGCCAGCAGCCCCCAGGGGGGGACAAGCTATGGCTACACCTTC. Translation: CASSPQGGTSYGYTF. The chain joins TRBV7-6 to TRBJ1-2; TRBD1 matches 7 bases. Germline V gives CDR1 SGHVS, CDR2 FNYEAQ. This CDR3 is built from 15 residues. Trimming cost V 5 bases and J 4 bases; bases outside gene matches: 10. Full variable domain (missing parts from reference TRBV7-6 and TRBJ1-2): GAGVSQSPRYKVTKRGQDVALRCDPISGHVSLYWYRQALGQGPEFLTYFNYEAQQDKSGLPNDRFSAERPEGSISTLTIQRTEQRDSAMYRCASSPQGGTSYGYTFGSGTRLTVV.

CDR3 sequence reads: CASSLGEGRSYNSPLHF. In DNA, the CDR3 is TGTGCCAGCAGCCTTGGGGAGGGCCGGTCCTATAATTCACCCCTCCACTTT. This chain links TRBV7-8 with TRBJ1-6; D is unresolved. CDR3 length: 17 residues. Trimming cost V 5 bases and J 1 base, with 15 bases left between them. Germline-derived CDR1 and CDR2 are SGHVS and FQNEAQ.

Written as DNA, the CDR3 is TGTGCCAGCAGCTTAGTCCGGGCCCGGGCGGGAGATAAAGCTTTCTTT. Amino acids: CASSLVRARAGDKAFF. V is TRBV7-9 and J is TRBJ1-1; D remains ambiguous. The V gene lost 1 base and the J gene lost 9 bases, with 21 bases spanning the gap. Germline-derived CDR1 and CDR2 are SEHNR and FQNEAQ (reference sequence). The length of the CDR3 is 16 residues.

The CDR3 sequence is CASSRGGGQDEQYF. CDR3 nucleotide sequence: TGCGCCAGCAGCCGGGGCGGGGGGCAGGACGAGCAGTACTTC. V is TRBV4-1 and J is TRBJ2-7, with TRBD2 matching over 8 bases. V shed 4 bases and J 5 bases; nucleotides not matched to a gene: 7. The CDR3 length is 14 residues. The germline CDR1 and CDR2 sequences are MGHRA and YSYEKL.

The gene calls are TRBV28 and TRBJ2-1, with D possibly matching TRBD2 (7 bases). This CDR3 contains 15 residues. CDR1 and CDR2 (germline): MDHEN, SYDVKM. V lost 4 bases to trimming and J lost 2 bases, with 12 bases between them. The CDR3 loop is CASSSGRGTYNEQFF. In DNA form, the CDR3 reads TGTGCCAGCAGTTCGGGGAGGGGGACCTACAATGAGCAGTTCTTC.

This clone turned up a few times. The rearrangement uses TRBV9 and TRBJ2-2; D ambiguous. V was pared by 4 bases and J by 8 bases, with 9 bases between. The CDR3 spans 12 residues. Germline CDR1 is SGDLS and CDR2 is YYNGEE. The CDR3 DNA follows: TGTGCCAGCAGCCCAGCCCTTGGGGAGCTGTTTTTT. It translates to CASSPALGELFF.

This chain links TRBV7-2 with TRBJ2-7; 11 bases map to TRBD2. In germline, CDR1 is SGHTA, CDR2 FQGNSA. With V trimmed by 1 base and J by 7 bases, 6 bases remained unmatched. The CDR3 totals 15 residues. Here the CDR3 reads CASSLVLAGGGEQYF. CDR3 DNA: TGTGCCAGCAGCTTAGTGCTAGCGGGAGGTGGGGAGCAGTACTTC.

This clone counts as medium-sized (0.01 to 0.1%). The rearrangement joins TRBV7-6 to TRBJ1-5; D remains unclear. V lost 5 bases, J lost 0 bases, and 20 bases lay in between. This CDR3 comprises 18 residues. Germline assignment: CDR1 SGHVS and CDR2 FNYEAQ. Written as DNA, the CDR3 is TGTGCCAGCAGCCTCGAGGAGGGAGGACGGTATAGCAATCAGCCCCAGCATTTT. It yields the protein CASSLEEGGRYSNQPQHF.

The V gene is TRBV28, the J gene TRBJ1-5, with 9 bases identical to TRBD1. The CDR3 is 16 residues long. V gave up 3 bases and J gave up 4 bases; unmatched junction bases: 7. Germline lookup yields CDR1 MDHEN and CDR2 SYDVKM. CDR3 DNA: TGTGCCAGCAGTTTGGGGACAGGGTTCCCAAATCAGCCCCAGCATTTT. The encoded protein is CASSLGTGFPNQPQHF.

The chain employs TRBV6-1 and TRBJ2-6, with D uncertain. This CDR3 has 14 amino acids. Trimming pared 3 bases from V and 4 bases from J, leaving 7 bases between. Germline V gene sequence: CDR1 MNHNS, CDR2 SASEGT. CDR3 sequence reads: CASSDTLGANVLTF. CDR3 DNA: TGTGCCAGCAGTGACACGCTGGGGGCCAACGTCCTGACTTTC.

The rearrangement joins TRBV11-2 to TRBJ2-7, with D perhaps TRBD2 (6 bases). Germline-derived CDR1 and CDR2 are SGHAT and FQNNGV. Between the trimmed V and J ends, which lost 5 bases and 1 base, there was a span of 15 bases. The CDR3 totals 15 residues. The CDR3 reads CASSPRGIFSYEQYF. Written as DNA, the CDR3 is TGTGCCAGCAGCCCTCGCGGGATTTTTTCCTACGAGCAGTACTTC.

The V and J genes are TRBV14 and TRBJ1-6; no firm D call. Per the germline V gene, CDR1 is SGHDN and CDR2 is FVKESK. The CDR3 covers 15 residues. V was trimmed by 0 bases and J by 8 bases, leaving 11 bases between them. The CDR3 reads CASSQDRGSYSPLHF. As DNA, the CDR3 is TGTGCCAGCAGCCAAGACCGTGGCAGTTATTCACCCCTCCACTTT.